The 13 T cell receptor beta chains reported below all come from one sample, sequenced in a study of regulatory T cells in long-lasting Graves disease. As to time point: persistent/refractory GD, antithyroid drugs over 5 years with positive TRAb. Extracted PBMC RNA gave rise to the TCR library. Arm-PCR of CDR3 regions and iRepertoire HTBI primers were used to build TCR beta libraries. TCRdb processed the multiplex PCR reads anew with MiXCR; each CDR3 protein has one entry. The data contain about 660,000 distinct CDR3 sequences, approximately 31% of them seen just once; the ten biggest clones take up about two fifths. Sequencing used peripheral blood mononuclear cells (PBMCs), obtained when the disease was refractory, from a patient treated with antithyroid drugs. All receptors derive from a female donor with Graves disease.

Remarks on this clonotype: One end of the junction is discordant with germline, which a read error may explain. As DNA, the CDR3 is TGTGCCTGGAGTGACTGGACAGGGCCCGTCGCTCTCTTT. It specifies CAWSDWTGPVALF. The chain recombines TRBV30 with TRBJ1-1; 8 bases are shared with TRBD1. From germline, CDR1 is GTSNPN and CDR2 SVGIG (reference sequence). This CDR3 comprises 13 residues. Complete variable domain (other parts from reference TRBV30 and TRBJ1-1): SQTIHQWPATLVQPVGSPLSLECTVEGTSNPNLYWYRQAAGRGLQLLFYSVGIGQISSEVPQNLSASRPQDRQFILSSKKLLLSDSGFYLCAWSDWTGPVALFGQGTRLTVV.

The genes are TRBV27 and TRBJ1-2; 9 bases are a match to TRBD1. Germline assignment: CDR1 MNHEY and CDR2 SMNVEV (reference sequence). The V gene end was trimmed by 6 bases and the J gene end by 4 bases; junction bases not matched to a gene: 12. The CDR3 sequence is 16 residues long. The CDR3 region has the DNA TGTGCCAGCAGGCCTCATCGTGGGGGACAGGGCTATGGCTACACCTTC. This encodes CASRPHRGGQGYGYTF.

To note about this clonotype: The junction departs from the called germline gene at one end, perhaps through a read error. This chain links TRBV12-3 or TRBV12-4 with TRBJ1-2; 10 bases are shared with TRBD1. The CDR3 is 15 amino acids. CDR3 sequence (DNA): TGTGCTAGCAGTTTAGGACAGGGGGTTTATAATGGCTACACCTTC. It yields the protein CASSLGQGVYNGYTF.

This clonotype appeared a few times. This chain connects TRBV27 to TRBJ1-3; D ambiguous. CDR3 length equals 14 residues. Per the germline V gene, CDR1 is MNHEY and CDR2 is SMNVEV (reference sequence). Trimming shortened V by 5 bases and J by 0 bases, and 8 bases separated the two germline ends. CDR3: CASSVGVSGNTIYF. The CDR3 coding sequence is TGTGCCAGCAGTGTAGGCGTCTCTGGAAACACCATATATTTT.

The rearrangement joins TRBV6-1 to TRBJ2-5; perhaps TRBD2 as D (6 bases). V lost 7 bases and J lost 5, with 17 bases in between. Germline loops: CDR1 MNHNS, CDR2 SASEGT. The CDR3 is 14 residues long. The CDR3 protein is CASILWGAGETQYF. The CDR3 bases are TGTGCCAGCATCTTATGGGGCGCGGGGGAGACCCAGTACTTC.

This clonotype turned up a few times. The CDR3: CASSQAFGRSYNEQFF. CDR3 nucleotides: TGTGCCAGCAGCCAAGCTTTTGGACGTTCCTACAATGAGCAGTTCTTC. The chain links TRBV3-1 to TRBJ2-1; D is ambiguous. V lost 1 base to trimming and J lost 1 base, with 11 bases between them. There are 16 residues in the CDR3. Germline loops: CDR1 LGHDT, CDR2 YNNKEL (reference sequence).

V is TRBV11-3 and J is TRBJ2-3; tentative D call: TRBD1 (5 bases). The CDR3 length is 15 residues. Trimming removed 7 bases from V and 0 bases from J, with 14 bases in between. Germline V lookup: CDR1 SGHNT, CDR2 YENEEA. CDR3 nucleotides: TGTGCCAGCAAGGCCGACAGTGCTAGCACAGATACGCAGTATTTT. As protein: CASKADSASTDTQYF.

The chain has TRBV14 and TRBJ2-1, with 10 bases that match TRBD2. V dropped 4 bases and J dropped 0; count of bases not matched to a gene: 9. Germline CDR1 reads SGHDN; CDR2 reads FVKESK. CDR3 length: 18 amino acids. The chain's CDR3 is CASSPYRGLANSYNEQFF. DNA of the CDR3: TGTGCCAGCAGCCCCTATAGGGGACTAGCGAACTCCTACAATGAGCAGTTCTTC.

The genes are TRBV2 and TRBJ2-1, with TRBD2 matching over 13 bases. The CDR3 runs to 16 residues. With V trimmed by 6 bases and J by 9 bases, 11 bases remained unmatched. The germline CDR1 and CDR2 sequences are SNHLY and FYNNEI. The CDR3, as DNA: TGTGCCAGCAGGAAGACGACAGGACTAGCGGGAGTTGAGCAGTTCTTC. Translation: CASRKTTGLAGVEQFF. Supplemented by reference TRBV2 and TRBJ2-1, the full variable domain reads EPEVTQTPSHQVTQMGQEVILRCVPISNHLYFYWYRQILGQKVEFLVSFYNNEISEKSEIFDDQFSVERPDGSNFTLKIRSTKLEDSAMYFCASRKTTGLAGVEQFFGPGTRLTVL.

The rearrangement links TRBV28 to TRBJ2-3; D may be TRBD1 (6 bases). The V end lost 2 bases, the J end lost 6 bases, and 15 bases lay between the germline ends. The CDR3 spans 15 residues. Looked up from germline, CDR1 is MDHEN and CDR2 is SYDVKM. CDR3 sequence: CASSLEPGALDTQYF. In DNA, the CDR3 is TGTGCCAGCAGTTTAGAGCCAGGGGCGCTGGATACGCAGTATTTT.

The table lists this clonotype with a few counts. The chain joins TRBV6-1 to TRBJ2-5; D not resolved. Between the trimmed V and J ends, which lost 4 bases and 5 bases, there was a span of 14 bases. The CDR3 loop spans 14 amino acids. Germline V lookup: CDR1 MNHNS, CDR2 SASEGT. This CDR3 is CASSAQKGGETQYF. The DNA of the CDR3 is TGTGCCAGCAGTGCCCAGAAGGGTGGGGAGACCCAGTACTTC.

This clonotype has ten or more counts. The chain combines TRBV2 with TRBJ2-5, with 13 bases identical to TRBD2. This CDR3 has 14 amino acids. CDR1 is SNHLY and CDR2 is FYNNEI in the germline V gene. Trimming cost V 4 bases and J 5 bases; bases outside gene matches: 1. CDR3 loop: CASSVLAGGETQYF. In DNA, the CDR3 is TGTGCCAGCAGTGTACTAGCGGGAGGGGAGACCCAGTACTTC.

This clonotype came up a few times. The chain employs TRBV27 and TRBJ1-1; the D is unclear. CDR3 size: 15 residues. Germline assignment: CDR1 MNHEY and CDR2 SMNVEV (reference sequence). V lost 6 bases to trimming and J lost 1 base, with 15 bases between them. The CDR3 loop reads CASSPNYPRNTEAFF. CDR3 DNA: TGTGCCAGCAGCCCAAACTACCCCAGGAACACTGAAGCTTTCTTT.